The entry below gives a single TCR beta chain sequence along with its context. Antigen specificity is unknown. RNA was isolated and reverse transcribed to cDNA, the sequencing template. The assay was immunoSEQ multiplex PCR, and TCRdb's table has in-frame clones only and misses some. The sample records about 13,000 clones, about 60% being singletons. This record comes from a study of CD8+ T cells in alopecia areata. Whole-study context: Administration of oral tofacitinib to treated patients was at 5 to 10 mg twice daily. Patients remained on tofacitinib for 6 to 18 months and then went 6 months without it. Study-level points and caveats: When scalp samples are sequenced, resident alphabeta T cells of normal skin are also captured.

Germline CDR1 is SGHRS and CDR2 is YFSETQ. Germline trimming cut 2 bases from V and 4 bases from J; bases unmatched to any gene: 5. This CDR3 has 14 residues. Peripheral blood, together with lesional scalp punch biopsies, was collected from alopecia areata patients. Sequenced material: skin, taken at week 0. The chain has TRBV5-1 and TRBJ1-2; TRBD1 agrees at 7 bases. The sequence was obtained from a human donor with alopecia areata. DNA for the CDR3: TGCGCCAGCAGCTTTCAGGGGGACAGCTATGGCTACACCTTC. Amino acid sequence: CASSFQGDSYGYTF.